Presented here are 23 T cell receptor beta chains from one specimen sequenced in a study of blood T cells in healthy people across ages (dated by TCRdb to the mid-2010s). Libraries came from 5' RACE. TCRdb names Illumina HiSeq 2500 as the instrument used. A second about 7 to 12 cycle PCR used a sample-barcoded 5' primer and a J-beta primer mix. TCRdb handled the public reads itself, with Q25 trimming in fastp and clone calling in MiXCR, and kept productive beta chains. Rows with a matching CDR3 protein are joined into one entry that keeps the most common DNA and genes. In this sample the table shows hundreds of thousands of distinct CDR3 sequences, roughly half of which occur a single time. 13% of the sample rests with the top ten. The sequencing input was blood. The receptors here all came from a woman of 80 years or more in good health.

The CDR3 nucleotides read TGTGCCACCAGCAGACTGAGCTCTGGGGCCAACGTCCTGACTTTC. Translation: CATSRLSSGANVLTF. The V gene is TRBV15, the J gene TRBJ2-6; no firm D call. CDR1 and CDR2 (germline): LNHNV, YYDKDF (reference sequence). V shed 2 bases and J shed 0 bases, with 5 bases lying between them. The CDR3 is made up of 15 amino acids. The complete variable domain, with remaining parts taken from reference TRBV15 and TRBJ2-6, reads DAMVIQNPRYQVTQFGKPVTLSCSQTLNHNVMYWYQQKSSQAPKLLFHYYDKDFNNEADTPDNFQSRRPNTSFCFLDIRSPGLGDTAMYLCATSRLSSGANVLTFGAGSRLTVL.

At least ten counts were recorded for this clonotype. This chain uses TRBV2 with TRBJ2-3; TRBD2 is a possible D gene (6 bases). In germline, CDR1 is SNHLY, CDR2 FYNNEI. The length of the CDR3 is 14 residues. The V gene lost 5 bases and the J gene lost 5 bases, with 14 bases spanning the gap. CDR3: CASSTAIGGDTQYF. The CDR3 coding sequence is TGTGCCAGCAGTACAGCGATCGGGGGAGATACGCAGTATTTT.

V gene TRBV20-1 combines with J gene TRBJ2-2; D is undetermined. Trimming stripped 6 bases from V and 1 base from J, with 6 bases between. The CDR3 length is 12 residues. The V gene's germline CDR1 is DFQATT and CDR2 SNEGSKA (reference sequence). CDR3 bases: TGCAGTGCGGATAAGAACACCGGGGAGCTGTTTTTT. It codes for CSADKNTGELFF.

This clonotype came up a few times. The CDR3 sequence is CASSQETGQNTGELFF. CDR3 DNA: TGTGCCAGCAGCCAAGAGACAGGCCAGAACACCGGGGAGCTGTTTTTT. The chain carries TRBV4-2 and TRBJ2-2; tentative D call: TRBD1 (6 bases). V was cut by 0 bases and J by 1 base, with 9 bases left in between. From germline, CDR1 is LGHNA and CDR2 YNFKEQ. CDR3 length: 16 amino acids.

This chain joins TRBV5-1 and TRBJ2-1; 8 positions agree with TRBD2. Germline lookup yields CDR1 SGHRS and CDR2 YFSETQ. Trimming cost V 0 bases and J 7 bases; bases outside gene matches: 15. The CDR3 consists of 18 residues. CDR3 protein: CASSLAGGEWEVRNEQFF. CDR3 DNA: TGCGCCAGCAGCTTGGCCGGGGGGGAGTGGGAAGTAAGGAATGAGCAGTTCTTC.

About this clonotype: This may arise from a read error, as a much more abundant clone is one base away. CDR3 bases: TGTGCCAGCAGCACCCCGACTAGCGGGAGGGGTTACAATGAGCAGTACTTC. As protein: CASSTPTSGRGYNEQYF. The chain has TRBV7-2 and TRBJ2-1; 14 nucleotides match TRBD2. Near its end, the DNA agrees better with TRBJ2-7, so the J call may be wrong. The CDR3 is 17 residues long. In germline, CDR1 is SGHTA, CDR2 FQGNSA.

This clonotype was found many times. This chain connects TRBV12-3 or TRBV12-4 to TRBJ1-5; D is uncertain. The CDR3 has 12 residues. V was trimmed by 6 bases and J by 7 bases, leaving 10 bases between them. The CDR3 spells CASRETGQPQHF. The CDR3, as DNA: TGTGCCAGCAGAGAGACGGGACAGCCCCAGCATTTT.

The V gene is TRBV12-3 or TRBV12-4, the J gene TRBJ1-2; D unclear. Trimming removed 7 bases at V and 4 bases at J, with 16 bases between. The CDR3 extends over 14 amino acids. The DNA of the CDR3 is TGTGCCAGCAAGGGCCGTCCCTTGAGCTATGGCTACACCTTC. This gives the protein CASKGRPLSYGYTF.

A note on this clonotype: A read error may explain this, as a much larger clone is one base away. V usage is TRBV20-1 and J usage is TRBJ2-5; a possible D gene is TRBD2 (5 bases). CDR1 is DFQATT, CDR2 SNEGSKA, per germline (reference sequence). The CDR3 contains 12 residues. Trimming took off 3 bases at V and 7 bases at J, with 12 bases between the two ends. CDR3 residues: CSARISAGTQYF. As DNA, the CDR3 is TGCAGTGCTAGGATCAGTGCGGGGACCCAGTACTTC.

This clonotype was recorded many times. The rearrangement links TRBV6-5 to TRBJ2-2; D remains ambiguous. Germline CDR1 is MNHEY and CDR2 is SVGAGI. This CDR3 is built from 15 residues. Between the trimmed V and J ends, which lost 0 bases and 1 base, there was a span of 6 bases. The CDR3 sequence is CASSYSPQNTGELFF. CDR3 sequence (DNA): TGTGCCAGCAGTTACTCCCCCCAGAACACCGGGGAGCTGTTTTTT.

J is TRBJ1-5 and V is TRBV5-1; tentative D call: TRBD1 (5 bases). Trimming shortened V by 4 bases and J by 7 bases, and 15 bases separated the two germline ends. CDR3 length equals 14 residues. Germline V gene data show CDR1 as SGHRS and CDR2 as YFSETQ. The CDR3 nucleotides are TGCGCCAGCAGCCCCCTTCAGGGAGAACAGCCCCAGCATTTT. Its translation is CASSPLQGEQPQHF.

This clonotype was detected a few times. V and J are TRBV28 and TRBJ2-3; D is possibly TRBD2 (7 bases). CDR3 length equals 14 residues. V was pared by 8 bases and J by 5 bases, with 17 bases between. Germline V lookup: CDR1 MDHEN, CDR2 SYDVKM. The DNA of the CDR3 is TGTGCCAGCCGGTCCGGGGGGCAGGGAGATACGCAGTATTTT. Its protein product is CASRSGGQGDTQYF.

This clonotype was detected ten times or more. The chain has TRBV5-1 and TRBJ2-1; D is unclear. The germline gives CDR1 SGHRS, CDR2 YFSETQ. The CDR3 spans 13 residues. With 0 bases removed from V and 6 bases from J, the gap between germline ends came to 7 bases. The CDR3 DNA sequence: TGCGCCAGCAGCTTGGGGATCCGCAATGAGCAGTTCTTC. Amino acids: CASSLGIRNEQFF. Looking up the rest from reference TRBV5-1 and TRBJ2-1 gives the full variable domain: KAGVTQTPRYLIKTRGQQVTLSCSPISGHRSVSWYQQTPGQGLQFLFEYFSETQRNKGNFPGRFSGRQFSNSRSEMNVSTLELGDSALYLCASSLGIRNEQFFGPGTRLTVL.

The chain couples TRBV25-1 to TRBJ2-7; D is ambiguous. With 3 bases removed from V and 4 bases from J, the gap between germline ends came to 10 bases. The CDR3 contains 13 residues. Germline V gene lookup returns CDR1 MGHDK and CDR2 SYGVNS. CDR3 protein: CASSENTRYEQYF. The CDR3 DNA sequence: TGTGCCAGCAGTGAGAACACCAGATACGAGCAGTACTTC.

With regard to this clonotype: Being one base from a much bigger clone, this may be a read error. The V call is TRBV5-1, the J call TRBJ2-5; 10 bases fit TRBD2. The CDR3 extends over 15 amino acids. Germline CDR1 reads SGHRS; CDR2 reads YFSETQ. CDR3 in amino acids: CASSLGTSGKETQYF. The CDR3 coding sequence is TGCGCCAGCAGCTTGGGGACTAGCGGAAAAGAGACTCAGTACTTC. Variable domain in full (rest from reference TRBV5-1 and TRBJ2-5): KAGVTQTPRYLIKTRGQQVTLSCSPISGHRSVSWYQQTPGQGLQFLFEYFSETQRNKGNFPGRFSGRQFSNSRSEMNVSTLELGDSALYLCASSLGTSGKETQYFGPGTRLLVL.

This clonotype was observed many times. This chain uses TRBV7-2 with TRBJ2-7; no definite D call. Germline CDR1 is SGHTA and CDR2 is FQGNSA. Between the trimmed V and J ends, which lost 1 base and 3 bases, there was a span of 7 bases. The CDR3 contains 13 residues. The CDR3 nucleotides are TGTGCCAGCAGCTTAGGACTCCTCTACGAGCAGTACTTC. Encoded protein: CASSLGLLYEQYF.

Details on this clonotype: This could be a read error, since a much larger clone is one nucleotide away. The chain joins TRBV6-5 to TRBJ2-3, with D possibly TRBD2 on 5 matching bases. This CDR3 comprises 12 residues. CDR1 and CDR2 from the germline V gene are MNHEY and SVGAGI. The CDR3 region is CTSSGITDTQYF. Here the CDR3 DNA reads TGTACCAGTTCCGGGATCACAGATACGCAGTATTTT.

The CDR3 sequence: CASSVTSSGGLNEQYF. DNA of the CDR3: TGTGCCAGCAGCGTCACTTCTAGCGGGGGCCTGAATGAGCAGTACTTC. The gene calls are TRBV9 and TRBJ2-5, with 10 bases fitting TRBD2. The CDR3 spans 16 residues. The V gene end was trimmed by 2 bases and the J gene end by 11 bases; junction bases not matched to a gene: 15. The germline gives CDR1 SGDLS, CDR2 YYNGEE.

This clonotype has only a few counts. The chain couples TRBV5-5 to TRBJ2-1, with a weak D call TRBD2 (6 bases). The CDR3 has 14 residues. V shed 0 bases and J shed 10 bases, with 14 bases lying between them. Germline CDR1 SGHKS, CDR2 YYEKEE (reference sequence). The CDR3 DNA is TGTGCCAGCAGCTTGGTTGGGAGGTCGATGGAGCAGTTCTTC. Protein product: CASSLVGRSMEQFF. The variable domain in full, completed from reference TRBV5-5 and TRBJ2-1, reads DAGVTQSPTHLIKTRGQQVTLRCSPISGHKSVSWYQQVLGQGPQFIFQYYEKEERGRGNFPDRFSARQFPNYSSELNVNALLLGDSALYLCASSLVGRSMEQFFGPGTRLTVL.

This sequence joins TRBV28 and TRBJ2-5; D is perhaps TRBD1 or TRBD2 (6 bases each). The V end lost 5 bases, the J end lost 5 bases, and 12 bases lay between the germline ends. CDR1 and CDR2 from the germline V gene are MDHEN and SYDVKM. The CDR3 is made up of 13 amino acids. The CDR3 DNA reads TGTGCCAGCAGTGGCAGGGGACTTGAGACCCAGTACTTC. Its protein product is CASSGRGLETQYF. The entire variable domain, with the rest obtained from reference TRBV28 and TRBJ2-5, is as follows: DVKVTQSSRYLVKRTGEKVFLECVQDMDHENMFWYRQDPGLGLRLIYFSYDVKMKEKGDIPEGYSVSREKKERFSLILESASTNQTSMYLCASSGRGLETQYFGPGTRLLVL.

This clonotype showed up just once. The J gene is TRBJ1-5, the V gene TRBV12-3 or TRBV12-4, with a tentative D call TRBD1 (6 bases). The CDR3 has 15 amino acids. V shed 5 bases and J shed 8 bases, with 19 bases lying between them. The CDR3 loop reads CASSPHPRGREPQHF. The CDR3 DNA reads TGTGCCAGCAGTCCTCACCCAAGGGGGAGGGAGCCCCAGCATTTT.

This clonotype was seen a handful of times. The V and J genes are TRBV2 and TRBJ2-2; 8 nucleotides align to TRBD2. The CDR3 covers 15 residues. The V and J ends lost 4 bases and 1 base, in that order; junction bases with no gene match: 2. The germline V gene encodes CDR1 SNHLY and CDR2 FYNNEI. CDR3 region: CASSVLAGNTGELFF. CDR3 in DNA: TGTGCCAGCAGTGTTCTAGCGGGGAACACCGGGGAGCTGTTTTTT. The variable domain in full, with the rest retrieved from reference TRBV2 and TRBJ2-2, is EPEVTQTPSHQVTQMGQEVILRCVPISNHLYFYWYRQILGQKVEFLVSFYNNEISEKSEIFDDQFSVERPDGSNFTLKIRSTKLEDSAMYFCASSVLAGNTGELFFGEGSRLTVL.

This chain joins TRBV4-2 and TRBJ2-7; D possibly uses TRBD1 or TRBD2 (5 bases each). The V gene's germline CDR1 is LGHNA and CDR2 YNFKEQ. The CDR3 has 16 residues. The V end lost 0 bases, the J end lost 0 bases, and 12 bases lay between the germline ends. CDR3 amino acids: CASSQERGFSSYEQYF. DNA of the CDR3: TGTGCCAGCAGCCAAGAGAGGGGATTCAGCTCCTACGAGCAGTACTTC.